Listed below are T cell receptor beta chains from one sample, sequenced in a study of shared clonotypes between healthy human individuals. Repertoires were generated with immunoSEQ multiplex PCR, while TCRdb's copy carries only in-frame clones and drops some. This sample has under 850,000 clones; about two thirds occur once, and the top ten carry under 2%. Material: memory CD4+ T cells sorted from blood. Every receptor here comes from a woman in her twenties or thirties in good health. CDR3s include the opening cysteine and the closing phenylalanine or tryptophan. D genes are given only for firm matches. For some rows the clone size is stated as once, few or many, or as a class when expanded; others skip it.

>TRBV2|TRBJ2-7|.|.
TGTGCCGGAGGGACATTGTCTTACGAGCAGTACTTC
CAGGTLSYEQYF
>TRBV9|TRBJ1-2|.|.
TGTGCCAGCAGCTCCAGAACCCCAGCCGGTTATGGCTACACCTTC
CASSSRTPAGYGYTF
>TRBV5-8|TRBJ2-3|TRBD2|.
TGTGCCAGCAGCTGGGCAGGGACTACCGACACAGATACGCAGTATTTT
CASSWAGTTDTDTQYF
>TRBV2|TRBJ2-1|.|.
TGTGCCAGCAGTGATGGTCTGAGTGGGTCCTACAATGAGCAGTTCTTC
CASSDGLSGSYNEQFF
>TRBV2|TRBJ2-1|TRBD1|few
TGTGCCAGCAGGGATCACAGGGGGGCCTACAATGAGCAGTTCTTC
CASRDHRGAYNEQFF
>TRBV2|TRBJ1-4|TRBD1|.
TGTGCCAGCCGAAGCCCGGGGACAGGGGGGTTGGCTAATGAAAAACTGTTTTTT
CASRSPGTGGLANEKLFF
>TRBV11-2|TRBJ1-3|TRBD1|.
TGTGCCAGCAGCAAAGGACCTGGGACAGGGTCTGGAAACACCATATATTTT
CASSKGPGTGSGNTIYF
>TRBV21-1|TRBJ1-1|.|.
TGTGCCAGCCAAACACTGAACACTGAAGCTTTCTTT
CASQTLNTEAFF
>TRBV5-1|TRBJ2-3|.|.
TGCGCCAGCTCCCGGGGTGACAGTAGCACAGATACGCAGTATTTT
CASSRGDSSTDTQYF
>TRBV5-1|TRBJ2-7|.|.
TGCGCCAGCAGCCCCGACAGCTACGAGCAGTACTTC
CASSPDSYEQYF
>TRBV27|TRBJ1-4|.|.
TGTGCCAGCAACAGAGGGCAGCCTAATGAAAAACTGTTTTTT
CASNRGQPNEKLFF
>TRBV5-4|TRBJ2-3|.|.
TGTGCCAGCAGCTTAACAGGCACAGATACGCAGTATTTT
CASSLTGTDTQYF
>TRBV5-1|TRBJ2-3|TRBD2|.
TGCGCCAGCAGCTCGAGACTAGCAACAGATACGCAGTATTTT
CASSSRLATDTQYF
>TRBV7-9|TRBJ2-5|.|.
TGTGCCAGCAGCTTAGGCGTCACCCAAGAGACCCAGTACTTC
CASSLGVTQETQYF
>TRBV25-1|TRBJ2-1|.|.
TGTGCCAGCTCTAGGAGCGAGGGGTACAATGAGCAGTTCTTC
CASSRSEGYNEQFF
>TRBV2|TRBJ2-3|TRBD2|once
TGTGCCAGCGGTAGCGGGAGTTGGACAGATACGCAGTATTTT
CASGSGSWTDTQYF
>TRBV29-1|TRBJ2-1|TRBD2|few
TGCAGCGTTGGGGGTAGCGGGGAGGGGAGTGAGCAGTTCTTC
CSVGGSGEGSEQFF
>TRBV7-9|TRBJ2-2|.|.
TGTGCCAGCAGCCTGAGACGTATAGAAGCCGGGGAGCTGTTTTTT
CASSLRRIEAGELFF
>TRBV5-6|TRBJ1-3|TRBD1|once
TGTGCCAGCAGCTGGTCGGGACAGACCTCTGGAAACACCATATATTTT
CASSWSGQTSGNTIYF
>TRBV15|TRBJ1-1|TRBD1|few
TGTGCCACCAGCAGGGGACAGGGAGCGTCGTACACTGAAGCTTTCTTT
CATSRGQGASYTEAFF